This T cell receptor (beta chain) was sequenced during a study of blood T cell repertoires in COVID-19. Germline V lookup: CDR1 SGHAT, CDR2 FQNNGV. Trimming at V came to 4 bases and at J to 0 bases, leaving 3 bases not matched to a gene. The CDR3 loop spans 15 amino acids. Here immunoSEQ multiplex PCR was the method, and the copy in TCRdb shows in-frame clones only, minus some. The table shows 130,000 to 150,000 clones, with roughly 89% occurring only once. This clone was observed once. The rearrangement uses TRBV11-2 and TRBJ1-3; TRBD1 aligns across 7 bases. Material for sequencing was peripheral blood. This TCR came from a woman aged 35 to 49 with acute or convalescent COVID-19. The CDR3 sequence is CASSSTGYSGNTIYF. The DNA for the CDR3 is TGTGCCAGCAGCTCGACAGGGTACTCTGGAAACACCATATATTTT. Variable domain in full (rest from reference TRBV11-2 and TRBJ1-3): EAGVAQSPRYKIIEKRQSVAFWCNPISGHATLYWYQQILGQGPKLLIQFQNNGVVDDSQLPKDRFSAERLKGVDSTLKIQPAKLEDSAVYLCASSSTGYSGNTIYFGEGSWLTVV.